The clone carrying this T cell receptor (beta chain) occurred a few times. TCRB transcripts that were expressed got sequenced, as all of the isolated RNA had been reverse transcribed. The table came from immunoSEQ multiplex PCR; TCRdb's copy has only in-frame clones and leaves some out. Found here are fewer than 350,000 clones, 8% of them singletons; the top ten hold roughly 1%. The CDR3 contains 14 residues. V gave up 8 bases and J gave up 2 bases; unmatched junction bases: 7. Germline CDR1 and CDR2: SEHNR and FQNEAQ (reference sequence). The data were obtained in a study of beta chain features in type 1 diabetes.

The sample was central memory CD4+ T cells from blood. The chain has TRBV7-9 and TRBJ1-2, with 8 bases identical to TRBD1. This TCR came from a woman aged 18 to 35 in good health. The CDR3 sequence: CASRTGQGNYGYTF. For the CDR3, the DNA is TGTGCCAGCCGAACTGGACAGGGAAACTATGGCTACACCTTC.